Listed below are T cell receptor beta chains from one sample, sequenced in a study of OX40 agonist ivuxolimab in advanced cancers. TCRdb keeps only in-frame clones here, not all; method: immunoSEQ multiplex PCR. The sample comprises about 40,000 clones, 70% to 90% of which are singletons, and less than 20% rests with the top ten. The sample consisted of CD4+ or CD8+ T cells sorted from blood, taken in a trial of the OX40 agonist ivuxolimab. These receptors all come from an adult with an advanced solid tumor such as melanoma, head and neck, liver or kidney cancer. CDR3s include the opening cysteine and the closing phenylalanine or tryptophan. A D gene is named only where the DNA matches it firmly. Clone sizes are given selectively: once, few, many, or a class where the clone is expanded.

>once|NA|TRBV6-5|16|TRBJ1-1
TGTGCCAGCAGTTACCTTCTTAGGGAGCCGAACACTGAAGCTTTCTTT
CASSYLLREPNTEAFF
>NA|NA|TRBV29-1|14|TRBJ2-3
TGCAGCGTTGACTTGCGAACTAGCACAGATACGCAGTATTTT
CSVDLRTSTDTQYF
>NA|TRBD1|TRBV5-8|14|TRBJ2-7
TGTGCCAGCAGCTACCGGGACAGATCCTACGAGCAGTACTTC
CASSYRDRSYEQYF
>NA|TRBD2|TRBV6-5|15|TRBJ2-3
TGTGCCAGCAGTTACAATGCGGGAGCCTCAGATACGCAGTATTTT
CASSYNAGASDTQYF
>NA|TRBD2|TRBV29-1|14|TRBJ2-3
TGCAGCGTGCCGGGACTAGCGGCGCCAGATACGCAGTATTTT
CSVPGLAAPDTQYF
>NA|NA|TRBV7-6|14|TRBJ2-3
TGTGCCAGCAGCTTAGTCCCGAGGGGAGATACGCAGTATTTT
CASSLVPRGDTQYF
>few|NA|TRBV29-1|13|TRBJ1-4
TGCAGCGTTGAATGGGGTTCTAATGAAAAACTGTTTTTT
CSVEWGSNEKLFF
>NA|TRBD1|TRBV5-4|14|TRBJ1-1
TGTGCCAGCAGCCAAGGGGTTGGGACAGGGGTAGTTTTCTTT
CASSQGVGTGVVFF
>NA|NA|TRBV21-1|16|TRBJ2-5
TGTGCCAACCCAGCGTTAGCGGGGGGTCCTGAAGAGACCCAGTACTTC
CANPALAGGPEETQYF
>NA|TRBD2|TRBV4-1|16|TRBJ2-5
TGCGCCAGCAGCCAGGTCCTTCGGCGGGGGAAAGAGACCCAGTACTTC
CASSQVLRRGKETQYF
>NA|TRBD1|TRBV6-1|14|TRBJ2-7
TGTGCCAGCAAGATCCGGACAGGCTCCTACGAGCAATACTTC
CASKIRTGSYEQYF
>NA|NA|TRBV9|15|TRBJ2-2
TGTGCCAGCAGCGTAGAGCCAGGGCGCACCGGGGAGCTGTTTTTT
CASSVEPGRTGELFF
>NA|NA|TRBV7-2|15|TRBJ1-1
TGTGCCAGCAGCTTAGCGAGAGGGAGGGGTTTTGAAGCTTTCTTT
CASSLARGRGFEAFF
>NA|TRBD1|TRBV7-3|15|TRBJ2-5
TGTGCCAGCAGCCCGACAGGGGGCACGACGGAGACCCAGTACTTC
CASSPTGGTTETQYF
>NA|NA|TRBV27|15|TRBJ2-2
TGTGCCAGCAGTATCTCACCACAGGGAAACGGGGAGCTGTTTTTT
CASSISPQGNGELFF
>few|NA|TRBV5-6|15|TRBJ1-2
TGTGCCAGCAGCTTGACAGGGCAACCTAACTATGGCTACACCTTC
CASSLTGQPNYGYTF
>NA|TRBD2|TRBV27|17|TRBJ2-2
TGTGCCAGCAGTTTCCCCCCGGCGGGGGGGAACACCGGGGAGCTGTTTTTT
CASSFPPAGGNTGELFF
>NA|TRBD2|TRBV13|17|TRBJ2-3
TGTGCCAGCAGCTTATGGTTAGGGACTAGCGGGGCAGATACGCAGTATTTT
CASSLWLGTSGADTQYF
>NA|TRBD1|TRBV4-3|13|TRBJ2-1
TGCGCCAGCAGCAGGGACAGGGAGAATGAGCAGTTCTTC
CASSRDRENEQFF
>NA|NA|TRBV15|14|TRBJ2-2
TGTGCCACCAGCGCAAGACTAGGGTCCGGGGAGCTGTTTTTT
CATSARLGSGELFF
>NA|NA|TRBV4-3|14|TRBJ1-1
TGCGCCAGCAGCCAAGATGGGGGGAACACTGAAGCTTTCTTT
CASSQDGGNTEAFF
>NA|NA|TRBV4-1|16|TRBJ1-5
TGCGCCAGCAGCCAAGACGGAAGGAATAGCAATCAGCCCCAGCATTTT
CASSQDGRNSNQPQHF
>NA|TRBD1|TRBV9|15|TRBJ1-2
TGTGCCAGCAGAGATGATAACGGGACAGGGGAAGGCTACACCTTC
CASRDDNGTGEGYTF